This TCR beta chain is from a study of blood T cell repertoires in COVID-19. For the study at large: Researchers got acute and convalescent COVID-19 samples from the United States, Italy and Spain.

Trimming took 7 bases from V and 5 from J, leaving 13 bases between them. Per the germline V gene, CDR1 is GTSNPN and CDR2 is SVGIG (reference sequence). The CDR3 loop spans 12 amino acids. Data came from immunoSEQ multiplex PCR; TCRdb stores just in-frame clones and leaves some out. The table records roughly 190,000 clones, about four fifths of them present only once. Sequencing was performed on peripheral blood. The rearrangement uses TRBV30 and TRBJ2-3; a possible D gene is TRBD1 (6 bases). This receptor was obtained from a woman aged 55-70 years with COVID-19, enrolled during active disease. The CDR3 loop is CALRTGRDTQYF. The CDR3 region has the DNA TGTGCCTTAAGAACAGGGAGAGATACGCAGTATTTT.